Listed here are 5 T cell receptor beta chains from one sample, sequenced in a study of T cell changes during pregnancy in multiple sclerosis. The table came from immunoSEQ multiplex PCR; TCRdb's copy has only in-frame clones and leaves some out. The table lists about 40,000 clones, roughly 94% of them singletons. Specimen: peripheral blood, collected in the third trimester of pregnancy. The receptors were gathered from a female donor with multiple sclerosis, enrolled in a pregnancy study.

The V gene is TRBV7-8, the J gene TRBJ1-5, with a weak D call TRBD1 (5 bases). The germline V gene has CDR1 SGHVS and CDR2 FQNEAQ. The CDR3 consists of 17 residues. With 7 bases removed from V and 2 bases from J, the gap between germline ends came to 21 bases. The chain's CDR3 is CASTDDAEQGGNQPQHF. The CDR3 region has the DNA TGTGCCAGCACCGACGACGCGGAGCAGGGTGGCAATCAGCCCCAGCATTTT. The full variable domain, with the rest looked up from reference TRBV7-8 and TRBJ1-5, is GAGVSQSPRYKVAKRGQDVALRCDPISGHVSLFWYQQALGQGPEFLTYFQNEAQLDKSGLPSDRFFAERPEGSVSTLKIQRTQQEDSAVYLCASTDDAEQGGNQPQHFGDGTRLSIL.

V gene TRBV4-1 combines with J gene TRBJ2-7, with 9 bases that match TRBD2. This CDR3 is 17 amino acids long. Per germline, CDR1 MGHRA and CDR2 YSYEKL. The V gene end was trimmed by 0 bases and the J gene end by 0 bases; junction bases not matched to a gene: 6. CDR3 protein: CASSQDWASGNSYEQYF. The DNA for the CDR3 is TGCGCCAGCAGCCAAGACTGGGCTAGCGGGAACTCCTACGAGCAGTACTTC.

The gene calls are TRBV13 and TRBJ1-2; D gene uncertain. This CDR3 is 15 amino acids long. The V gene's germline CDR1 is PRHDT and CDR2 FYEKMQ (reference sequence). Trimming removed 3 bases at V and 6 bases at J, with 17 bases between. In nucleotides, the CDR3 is TGTGCCAGCAGCTTTGGCGGGTTTAGGATGAATGGCTACACCTTC. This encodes CASSFGGFRMNGYTF.

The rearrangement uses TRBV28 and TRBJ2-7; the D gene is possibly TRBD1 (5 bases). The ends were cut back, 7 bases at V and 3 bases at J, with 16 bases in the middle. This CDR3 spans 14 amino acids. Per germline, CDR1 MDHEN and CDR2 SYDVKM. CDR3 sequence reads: CASIKQGFSYEQYF. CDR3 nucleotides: TGTGCCAGCATCAAGCAGGGATTTAGCTACGAGCAGTACTTC.

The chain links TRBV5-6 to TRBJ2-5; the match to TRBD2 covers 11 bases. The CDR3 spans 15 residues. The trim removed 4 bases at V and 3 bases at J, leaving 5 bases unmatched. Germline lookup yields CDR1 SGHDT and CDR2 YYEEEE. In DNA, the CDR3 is TGTGCCAGCAGCCCGGGACTAGCGGTAGAAGAGACCCAGTACTTC. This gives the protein CASSPGLAVEETQYF.